What follows are 26 T cell receptor beta chains derived from one specimen sequenced in a study of control samples from healthy donors and cancer patients. TCRdb keeps only in-frame clones here, not all; method: immunoSEQ multiplex PCR. Among 400,000 to 500,000 clones listed, around 90% were seen once. The sequenced material came from PBMCs. These receptors were obtained from a middle-aged man with head and neck cancer.

This sequence joins TRBV9 and TRBJ1-1; unclear D gene. V lost 1 base to trimming and J lost 8 bases, with 12 bases between them. The CDR3 consists of 13 residues. Per the germline V gene, CDR1 is SGDLS and CDR2 is YYNGEE. CDR3 coding DNA: TGTGCCAGCAGCGTAATGTCCGGACCGGAAGCTTTCTTT. It codes for CASSVMSGPEAFF.

The chain combines TRBV4-2 with TRBJ2-7; 8 nucleotides agree with TRBD1. Trimming removed 2 bases from V and 2 bases from J; junction bases left unmatched: 8. Per the germline V gene, CDR1 is LGHNA and CDR2 is YNFKEQ. The CDR3 totals 16 residues. This chain's CDR3 is CASSQSDRGATYEQYF. The CDR3 DNA sequence: TGTGCCAGCAGCCAATCCGACAGGGGCGCAACCTACGAGCAGTACTTC.

The CDR3 bases are TGTGCCAGCAGTGACGGCGGGAGAGGCAATGAGCAGTTCTTC. It is translated as CASSDGGRGNEQFF. The rearrangement uses TRBV6-4 and TRBJ2-1, with 7 bases that match TRBD2. The CDR3 is 14 amino acids. Looked up from germline, CDR1 is MRHNA and CDR2 is SNTAGT. Unmatched junction bases numbered 4, after V lost 2 bases and J lost 6 bases.

The genes are TRBV19 and TRBJ1-1, with D tentatively TRBD1 (6 bases). Trimming left V 4 bases short and J 0 bases short, with 18 bases between. CDR1 and CDR2 from the germline V gene are LNHDA and SQIVND (reference sequence). The CDR3 extends over 17 amino acids. CDR3 region: CASSTPQGGKMNTEAFF. CDR3 nucleotide sequence: TGTGCCAGTAGTACACCACAGGGAGGGAAAATGAACACTGAAGCTTTCTTT.

This chain connects TRBV6-1 to TRBJ1-1; the D gene is possibly TRBD1 (6 bases). The CDR3 length is 17 residues. The germline V gene encodes CDR1 MNHNS and CDR2 SASEGT. V was clipped by 2 bases and J by 1 base, with 17 bases between them. As DNA, the CDR3 is TGTGCCAGCAGTGAACCCCTTACAGGGAGCAGGAACACTGAAGCTTTCTTT. This codes for CASSEPLTGSRNTEAFF.

The gene calls are TRBV2 and TRBJ2-2; D is ambiguous. V lost 6 bases and J lost 5, with 10 bases in between. The CDR3 extends over 13 amino acids. Germline assignment: CDR1 SNHLY and CDR2 FYNNEI. CDR3: CASSVRSTGELFF. The CDR3 DNA reads TGTGCCAGCAGCGTAAGATCGACCGGGGAGCTGTTTTTT.

The chain is built from TRBV10-3 and TRBJ1-1; maybe TRBD1 (6 bases). From germline, CDR1 is ENHRY and CDR2 SYGVKD. The CDR3 runs to 14 residues. V was shortened by 2 bases and J by 4 bases, with 11 bases between the two germline ends. The CDR3 reads CAISEGGFGTEAFF. The CDR3 DNA is TGTGCCATCAGTGAGGGGGGCTTTGGCACTGAAGCTTTCTTT.

The gene calls are TRBV25-1 and TRBJ2-2; D not resolved. Germline CDR1 reads MGHDK; CDR2 reads SYGVNS. CDR3 size: 15 residues. Between the trimmed V and J ends, which lost 3 bases and 6 bases, there was a span of 14 bases. The CDR3: CASSDPGTVPGELFF. The CDR3 DNA sequence: TGTGCCAGCAGTGACCCTGGAACGGTTCCCGGGGAGCTGTTTTTT.

This sequence joins TRBV27 and TRBJ2-1, with TRBD2 matching over 13 bases. The J segment lost 5 bases and the V segment lost 6 bases, leaving 4 bases of the junction unmatched. This CDR3 is 15 amino acids long. In germline, CDR1 is MNHEY, CDR2 SMNVEV (reference sequence). In DNA, the CDR3 is TGTGCCAGCAGCCCACTAGCGGGAGGGCACAATGAGCAGTTCTTC. Its translation: CASSPLAGGHNEQFF.

J is TRBJ2-3 and V is TRBV19; the D is unclear. This CDR3 has 14 amino acids. V was cut by 4 bases and J by 0 bases, with 8 bases left in between. Germline CDR1 and CDR2: LNHDA and SQIVND (reference sequence). The chain's CDR3 is CASSSGSSTDTQYF. CDR3 bases: TGTGCCAGTAGTAGCGGATCTAGCACAGATACGCAGTATTTT.

This clone was observed once. The genes are TRBV4-2 and TRBJ1-5; 7 positions agree with TRBD1. The CDR3 length is 17 residues. With V trimmed by 1 base and J by 3 bases, 9 bases remained unmatched. CDR1 is LGHNA and CDR2 is YNFKEQ in the germline V gene. This chain's CDR3 is CASSQGQGGTDNQPQHF. The CDR3 bases are TGTGCCAGCAGCCAAGGGCAGGGGGGAACGGACAATCAGCCCCAGCATTTT.

V gene TRBV9 combines with J gene TRBJ1-2, with D unresolved. The CDR3 length is 15 residues. Germline V gene data show CDR1 as SGDLS and CDR2 as YYNGEE. The ends were cut back, 4 bases at V and 3 bases at J, with 16 bases in the middle. For the CDR3, the DNA is TGTGCCAGCAGCCCACCAGGCGCGGGCTACTATGGCTACACCTTC. This gives the protein CASSPPGAGYYGYTF.

The chain recombines TRBV6-5 with TRBJ1-2; D gene uncertain. V lost 7 bases and J lost 7, with 16 bases in between. Germline V gene lookup returns CDR1 MNHEY and CDR2 SVGAGI. This CDR3 contains 13 residues. CDR3 DNA: TGTGCCAGCAACCCATTTTTGGGCCCTGGCTACACCTTC. Translating gives CASNPFLGPGYTF.

The chain joins TRBV13 to TRBJ1-3, with D hard to call. Germline CDR1 is PRHDT and CDR2 is FYEKMQ (reference sequence). V was cut by 0 bases and J by 8 bases, with 11 bases left in between. There are 14 residues in the CDR3. The CDR3 is CASSLGSADDTIYF. As DNA, the CDR3 is TGTGCCAGCAGCTTAGGCTCGGCCGACGACACCATATATTTT.

The V call is TRBV19, the J call TRBJ2-7, with D perhaps TRBD1 (6 bases). The CDR3 has 15 residues. Per the germline V gene, CDR1 is LNHDA and CDR2 is SQIVND (reference sequence). V shed 1 base and J shed 3 bases, with 13 bases lying between them. The CDR3 DNA reads as TGTGCCAGTAGTATAGTGGCTGGGGGCATCTACGAGCAGTACTTC. This gives the protein CASSIVAGGIYEQYF.

V gene TRBV19 combines with J gene TRBJ1-1, with 7 bases lining up with TRBD1. Germline CDR1 reads LNHDA; CDR2 reads SQIVND (reference sequence). V lost 6 bases and J lost 3; bases outside the gene matches: 4. The length of the CDR3 is 13 residues. Here the CDR3 reads CASSNTGDTEAFF. The CDR3 DNA sequence: TGTGCCAGTAGCAACACAGGGGACACTGAAGCTTTCTTT.

This sequence joins TRBV2 and TRBJ2-3; D might be TRBD1 (5 bases). The CDR3 covers 10 residues. Germline assignment: CDR1 SNHLY and CDR2 FYNNEI. V was trimmed by 8 bases and J by 9 bases, leaving 9 bases between them. The CDR3 region is CASLRGTQYF. DNA of the CDR3: TGTGCCAGCCTTAGGGGCACGCAGTATTTT.

The chain combines TRBV28 with TRBJ1-3, with 9 positions matching TRBD1. Germline trimming cut 6 bases from V and 1 base from J; bases unmatched to any gene: 4. CDR1 and CDR2 (germline): MDHEN, SYDVKM. This CDR3 has 15 residues. The CDR3 region has the DNA TGTGCCAGCAGCCCGGACAGGGGATCTGGAAACACCATATATTTT. It translates to CASSPDRGSGNTIYF.

This clone was picked up one time. This chain uses TRBV6-5 with TRBJ2-7, with 8 bases that match TRBD2. The CDR3 has 16 amino acids. V gave up 0 bases and J gave up 4 bases; unmatched junction bases: 8. Germline V gene data show CDR1 as MNHEY and CDR2 as SVGAGI. CDR3 region: CASSYSETSVRYEQYF. In DNA form, the CDR3 reads TGTGCCAGCAGTTACTCCGAGACTAGCGTACGGTACGAGCAGTACTTC.

J is TRBJ2-2 and V is TRBV9, with 9 positions matching TRBD2. CDR1 and CDR2 from the germline V gene are SGDLS and YYNGEE. V gave up 0 bases and J gave up 13 bases; unmatched junction bases: 13. CDR3 length equals 16 residues. CDR3 region: CASSVGLAGSTRVLFF. The CDR3 nucleotides read TGTGCCAGCAGCGTAGGGCTAGCGGGGAGTACTCGGGTGCTGTTTTTT.

The V and J genes are TRBV6-2 or TRBV6-3 and TRBJ1-1; no clear D gene. Trimming pared 0 bases from V and 12 bases from J, leaving 11 bases between. Germline-derived CDR1 and CDR2 are MNHEY and SVGEGT. CDR3 size: 12 residues. Here the CDR3 DNA reads TGTGCCAGCAGTTACTCGACTAAGCCGACTTTCTTT. Protein product: CASSYSTKPTFF.

CDR3 sequence: CASRIRDTQYF. The CDR3 nucleotides are TGTGCCAGCAGGATAAGGGATACGCAGTATTTT. The chain employs TRBV6-5 and TRBJ2-3; D not resolved. From germline, CDR1 is MNHEY and CDR2 SVGAGI. CDR3 length equals 11 residues. The ends were cut back, 6 bases at V and 6 bases at J, with 7 bases in the middle.

This chain's CDR3 is CASSFSPDTQYF. DNA of the CDR3: TGTGCCAGCAGCTTTAGTCCAGATACGCAGTATTTT. The chain recombines TRBV7-9 with TRBJ2-3, with no clear D. There are 12 residues in the CDR3. V was pared by 3 bases and J by 4 bases, with 5 bases between. Germline CDR1 SEHNR, CDR2 FQNEAQ (reference sequence).

The rearrangement links TRBV3-1 (or the pseudogene TRBV3-2) to TRBJ1-4; a weak D match, TRBD1 (5 bases). The CDR3 consists of 14 residues. Germline loops: CDR1 LGHDT, CDR2 YNNKEL (reference sequence). The germline V and J ends were trimmed by 3 bases and 8 bases, with 13 bases remaining between them. The CDR3 nucleotides read TGTGCCAGCAGCCACCCCCACGGGGGGGAAAAACTGTTTTTT. It translates to CASSHPHGGEKLFF.

The CDR3 spells CAWSGGRGRVGTEAFF. CDR3 nucleotides: TGTGCCTGGAGTGGGGGCAGGGGTCGTGTGGGAACTGAAGCTTTCTTT. V gene TRBV30 combines with J gene TRBJ1-1, with D perhaps TRBD1 (6 bases). Germline V lookup: CDR1 GTSNPN, CDR2 SVGIG (reference sequence). The V end was cut by 1 base, the J end by 5 bases, with 20 bases between. The CDR3 sequence is 16 residues long. The entire variable domain, with the rest obtained from reference TRBV30 and TRBJ1-1, is as follows: SQTIHQWPATLVQPVGSPLSLECTVEGTSNPNLYWYRQAAGRGLQLLFYSVGIGQISSEVPQNLSASRPQDRQFILSSKKLLLSDSGFYLCAWSGGRGRVGTEAFFGQGTRLTVV.

Here the CDR3 reads CSVERHGGASSSYNEQFF. The CDR3 DNA reads TGCAGCGTTGAACGACACGGGGGAGCCAGTAGCTCCTACAATGAGCAGTTCTTC. The V and J genes are TRBV29-1 and TRBJ2-1; the D gene is possibly TRBD2 (6 bases). Deletions cut 2 bases from V and 0 bases from J, with 20 bases between. The CDR3 consists of 18 residues. Germline V lookup: CDR1 SQVTM, CDR2 ANQGSEA.